This TCR beta chain was identified during a study of OX40 agonist ivuxolimab in advanced cancers. About the full investigation: Ivuxolimab, which targeted the costimulatory receptor OX40 (CD134), was an agonistic, fully human IgG2 monoclonal antibody. Intravenous ivuxolimab was administered to patients every 2 weeks at six dose levels: 0.01, 0.1, 0.3, 1.5, 3 and 10 mg/kg. Of the roughly 51 dose-escalation patients, hepatocellular carcinoma was present in about 20, melanoma in roughly 15, renal cell carcinoma in 9 and head and neck cancer in 9. In the dose-escalation cohort, 82.7% of patients were male, and the mean age was roughly 60 years, with a range of about 23 to 80. Prior anti-PD-1, anti-PD-L1 or anti-CTLA-4 therapy was permitted, and checkpoint inhibitors had been received by about 44% of dose-escalation patients. Three dose-escalation patients achieved partial responses, one with hepatocellular carcinoma and two with cutaneous melanoma. The purpose of peripheral TCRbeta sequencing was to test whether ivuxolimab changed TCR sequence diversity and led to clonal T-cell expansion. The paper describes the monotherapy dose-escalation part (N of about 54 patients) of the phase I trial of ivuxolimab.

The research as a whole found: Partial responders in the 0.1-3.0 mg/kg groups had among the lowest normalized peripheral clonal expansion, especially among CD8+ T cells. Low levels of normalized T-cell clonal expansion were also seen in some patients who did not respond. After ivuxolimab, more expanded clones were found on average in CD8+ T cells than in CD4+ T cells. Which antigens the clonally expanded peripheral T cells were specific for was not determined. At doses of 0.1 to 3.0 mg/kg, clonal expansion of both CD4+ and CD8+ blood T cells was observed from baseline to week 6.

The trial excluded patients who had a history of autoimmune disease or were on systemic immunosuppression. Peripheral blood for TCR sequencing was collected from all dose cohorts at baseline, on cycle 4 day 1, and on cycle 7 day 1. The samples were drawn from a first-in-human, open-label, multicenter phase I dose-escalation trial of ivuxolimab. Adults with locally advanced or metastatic melanoma, renal cell carcinoma, hepatocellular carcinoma or head and neck squamous cell carcinoma were enrolled in the trial. CD4+ and CD8+ T cells were sorted separately from peripheral blood before TCR sequencing. Turning to this clone: It has no known antigen specificity. The input lacks base qualities; no much larger clone sits a single base away.

For sequencing of the TCRbeta CDR3 region, genomic DNA was extracted from the sorted cells. TCRbeta CDR3 regions were sequenced using the immunoSEQ Assay. TCRdb stores this immuneACCESS table with in-frame sequences only. Part of the clones is absent; in the studies checked, under half of the shortfall reflects unresolved V genes, and no reason is known for the rest. For this sample the table gives around 41,000 clones, of which 70% to 90% were detected only once. About an eighth of the sample lies in the top ten. CDR1 is given as MNHNS and CDR2 as SASEGT, both from the germline V gene. V drops 1 base and J drops 0 bases, leaving 10 bases in between. Taken from cysteine to phenylalanine, the CDR3 has 15 residues. Only the CDR3 part of the read is kept: 45 bases, read in frame from the first base.

This receptor chain uses TRBV6-1 and TRBJ2-7; a confident D gene designation cannot be given. The clonotype comes from an adult with an advanced solid tumor such as melanoma, head and neck, liver or kidney cancer. Sequencing was performed on CD4+ or CD8+ T cells sorted from blood, taken in a trial of the OX40 agonist ivuxolimab. The nucleotide sequence reads TGTGCCAGCAGTGAAGGGAATCCCACCTCCTACGAGCAGTACTTC. Its amino acids are CASSEGNPTSYEQYF.